The 18 T cell receptor beta chains below come from one sample, sequenced in a study of blood T cell repertoires in COVID-19. Clones were read by immunoSEQ multiplex PCR, and TCRdb kept only the in-frame ones, dropping some. The profile shows 300,000 to 450,000 clones, around 87% of them singletons. Material: peripheral blood. The source of these receptors is a woman aged 30 to 39 with COVID-19, enrolled during active disease.

The V call is TRBV7-2, the J call TRBJ2-5, with TRBD2 matching 8 bases. With 5 bases clipped from V and 6 bases from J, the junction kept 11 bases outside the gene matches. The germline V gene has CDR1 SGHTA and CDR2 FQGNSA. The CDR3 covers 15 residues. Here the CDR3 DNA reads TGTGCCAGCAGCCCGGGGAGCGGGAGATCGAAGACCCAGTACTTC. It codes for CASSPGSGRSKTQYF.

This clone has more than one count but fewer than ten. This rearrangement joins TRBV5-5 to TRBJ2-1; TRBD2 is a possible D gene (5 bases). There are 15 residues in the CDR3. Germline loops: CDR1 SGHKS, CDR2 YYEKEE (reference sequence). Between the trimmed V and J ends, which lost 6 bases and 0 bases, there was a span of 13 bases. CDR3 bases: TGTGCCAGCATCGGCACGGGAAGCTCCTACAATGAGCAGTTCTTC. Protein sequence: CASIGTGSSYNEQFF.

This rearrangement joins TRBV7-8 to TRBJ2-7, with TRBD1 as a possible D gene (5 bases). Trimming pared 1 base from V and 2 bases from J, leaving 9 bases between. Looked up from germline, CDR1 is SGHVS and CDR2 is FQNEAQ. The CDR3 is made up of 14 amino acids. As DNA, the CDR3 is TGTGCCAGCAGCTTAGTGGACAAAACCTACGAGCAGTACTTC. It translates to CASSLVDKTYEQYF.

V and J are TRBV7-2 and TRBJ2-1; D may be TRBD2 (6 bases). The CDR3 is 17 residues long. The V gene's germline CDR1 is SGHTA and CDR2 FQGNSA. The germline V and J ends were trimmed by 1 base and 6 bases, with 19 bases remaining between them. CDR3 amino acids: CASSLGLTGELFNEQFF. As DNA, the CDR3 is TGTGCCAGCAGCTTAGGGCTCACGGGAGAATTGTTCAATGAGCAGTTCTTC.

This clone is a singleton in its sample. This rearrangement joins TRBV7-3 to TRBJ2-7; D gene uncertain. This CDR3 comprises 13 residues. V dropped 4 bases and J dropped 7 bases, with 14 bases sitting between them. CDR1 and CDR2 from the germline V gene are SGHTA and FQGTGA. For the CDR3, the DNA is TGTGCCAGCAGCTCTTACCCAGACGGGGAGCAGTACTTC. It specifies CASSSYPDGEQYF. Full variable domain (rest looked up from reference TRBV7-3 and TRBJ2-7): GAGVSQTPSNKVTEKGKYVELRCDPISGHTALYWYRQSLGQGPEFLIYFQGTGAADDSGLPNDRFFAVRPEGSVSTLKIQRTERGDSAVYLCASSSYPDGEQYFGPGTRLTVT.

The gene calls are TRBV7-2 and TRBJ2-1; D unclear. The germline V and J ends were trimmed by 5 bases and 6 bases, with 11 bases remaining between them. Germline V lookup: CDR1 SGHTA, CDR2 FQGNSA. This CDR3 contains 13 residues. The DNA for the CDR3 is TGTGCCAGCAGCCAAGGAGCGTTCAATGAGCAGTTCTTC. Its protein product is CASSQGAFNEQFF.

This clone showed up just once. CDR3 in amino acids: CASRAGRNEQFF. CDR3 coding DNA: TGTGCCAGCAGAGCAGGGAGGAATGAGCAGTTCTTC. The chain links TRBV6-5 to TRBJ2-1; D perhaps matches TRBD2 (6 bases). This CDR3 contains 12 residues. V lost 6 bases and J 7 bases, leaving 10 bases between the germline ends. Germline loops: CDR1 MNHEY, CDR2 SVGAGI.

The chain links TRBV11-2 to TRBJ2-5; a possible D gene is TRBD2 (5 bases). The CDR3 is 11 amino acids. V gave up 5 bases and J gave up 5 bases, with 6 bases separating them. Germline V gene sequence: CDR1 SGHAT, CDR2 FQNNGV. The chain's CDR3 is CASSQRETQYF. In DNA, the CDR3 is TGTGCCAGCAGCCAGCGGGAGACCCAGTACTTC.

The V and J genes are TRBV19 and TRBJ2-1; 10 nucleotides agree with TRBD2. CDR3 length: 17 amino acids. Per germline, CDR1 LNHDA and CDR2 SQIVND (reference sequence). The V gene end was trimmed by 3 bases and the J gene end by 9 bases; junction bases not matched to a gene: 14. The CDR3 protein is CASSILGAGGRLSEQFF. Here the CDR3 DNA reads TGTGCCAGTAGTATCCTAGGAGCGGGAGGGCGTTTGTCTGAGCAGTTCTTC.

The CDR3 bases are TGTGCCAGCACCTCAGGTGGGGCGGGATCGTACGAGCAGTACTTC. The encoded protein is CASTSGGAGSYEQYF. V usage is TRBV13 and J usage is TRBJ2-7; D is perhaps TRBD2 (6 bases). Germline V gene lookup returns CDR1 PRHDT and CDR2 FYEKMQ (reference sequence). The CDR3 consists of 15 residues. V lost 7 bases, J lost 4 bases, and 20 bases lay in between.

The chain carries TRBV9 and TRBJ2-3; a possible D gene is TRBD2 (5 bases). CDR1 SGDLS and CDR2 YYNGEE come from the germline V gene. The CDR3 covers 19 residues. Trimming pared 0 bases from V and 2 bases from J, leaving 22 bases between. The CDR3 DNA follows: TGTGCCAGCAGCGTAGGGGTCAGGCTAGCCGCCGGCCCCACAGATACGCAGTATTTT. It codes for CASSVGVRLAAGPTDTQYF.

V usage is TRBV27 and J usage is TRBJ2-5, with 8 bases matching TRBD2. Germline V CDR1 and CDR2: MNHEY, SMNVEV (reference sequence). V lost 5 bases and J lost 2; bases outside the gene matches: 7. There are 15 residues in the CDR3. The DNA for the CDR3 is TGTGCCAGCAGTACGCTAGCGGGTAAACAAGAGACCCAGTACTTC. The encoded protein is CASSTLAGKQETQYF.

In its sample, this clone was seen a few times. The chain is built from TRBV6-4 and TRBJ2-1; 9 positions match TRBD2. Germline V gene lookup returns CDR1 MRHNA and CDR2 SNTAGT. V dropped 6 bases and J dropped 8; count of bases not matched to a gene: 11. The CDR3 consists of 15 residues. CDR3 sequence reads: CASSGGLAGPHEQFF. The CDR3 DNA sequence: TGTGCCAGCAGCGGGGGGCTAGCGGGACCACATGAGCAGTTCTTC.

This CDR3 is CASSDRLGGGSTDTQYF. For the CDR3, the DNA is TGTGCCAGCAGTGATAGGCTTGGGGGAGGGAGCACAGATACGCAGTATTTT. This chain links TRBV2 with TRBJ2-3; 7 bases align to TRBD2. Germline V CDR1 and CDR2: SNHLY, FYNNEI. The CDR3 is made up of 17 amino acids. The V gene end was trimmed by 3 bases and the J gene end by 0 bases; junction bases not matched to a gene: 9. Full variable domain (missing parts from reference TRBV2 and TRBJ2-3): EPEVTQTPSHQVTQMGQEVILRCVPISNHLYFYWYRQILGQKVEFLVSFYNNEISEKSEIFDDQFSVERPDGSNFTLKIRSTKLEDSAMYFCASSDRLGGGSTDTQYFGPGTRLTVL.

CDR3 bases: TGTGCCAGCTCACCCGGGGAAACCTACGAGCAGTACTTC. Translated, it gives CASSPGETYEQYF. The chain has TRBV18 and TRBJ2-7, with D possibly being TRBD2 (5 bases). The V end was cut by 3 bases, the J end by 2 bases, with 8 bases between. CDR1 is KGHSH, CDR2 LQKENI, per germline. The CDR3 consists of 13 residues.

This clone was picked up a small number of times. This rearrangement joins TRBV4-1 to TRBJ1-1; no reliable D call. CDR1 and CDR2 from the germline V gene are MGHRA and YSYEKL. The CDR3 is 14 residues long. Trimming left V 4 bases short and J 1 base short, with 10 bases between. CDR3 DNA: TGCGCCAGCAGCCTCCCCTTTTCGAACACTGAAGCTTTCTTT. Residues: CASSLPFSNTEAFF.

This chain connects TRBV10-2 to TRBJ2-7, with TRBD1 matching over 7 bases. V trimming: 6 bases; J trimming: 4 bases; junction bases outside the gene matches: 6. This CDR3 spans 13 amino acids. CDR1 is WSHSY and CDR2 is SAAADI in the germline V gene. CDR3 residues: CASSTGQNYEQYF. CDR3 in DNA: TGCGCCAGCAGCACGGGACAGAATTACGAGCAGTACTTC.

The sample holds a few counts of this clone. The chain carries TRBV15 and TRBJ2-5; 11 positions match TRBD1. V gave up 8 bases and J gave up 4 bases; unmatched junction bases: 6. Germline CDR1 is LNHNV and CDR2 is YYDKDF (reference sequence). The CDR3 is 14 amino acids. CDR3 protein: CATGTGGLGETQYF. CDR3 coding DNA: TGTGCCACCGGGACAGGGGGTTTAGGAGAGACCCAGTACTTC.